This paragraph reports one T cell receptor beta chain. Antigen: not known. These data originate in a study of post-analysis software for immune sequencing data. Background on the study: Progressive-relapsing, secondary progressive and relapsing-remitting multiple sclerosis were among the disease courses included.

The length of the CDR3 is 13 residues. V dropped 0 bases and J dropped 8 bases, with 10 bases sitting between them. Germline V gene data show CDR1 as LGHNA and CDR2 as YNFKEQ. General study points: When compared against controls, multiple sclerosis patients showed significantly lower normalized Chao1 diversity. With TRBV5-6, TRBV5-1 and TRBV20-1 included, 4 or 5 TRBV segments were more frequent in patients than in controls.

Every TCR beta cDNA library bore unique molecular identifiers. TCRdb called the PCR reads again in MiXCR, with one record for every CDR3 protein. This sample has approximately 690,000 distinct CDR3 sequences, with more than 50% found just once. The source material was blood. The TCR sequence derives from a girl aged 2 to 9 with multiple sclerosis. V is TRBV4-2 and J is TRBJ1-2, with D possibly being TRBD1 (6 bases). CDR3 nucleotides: TGTGCCAGCAGCCAAGATTCAGGGACAGGCTACACCTTC. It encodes CASSQDSGTGYTF.